Each of the 22 T cell receptor beta chains below was sequenced from the same sample in a study of TIL therapy for anti-PD-1-resistant metastatic lung cancer. The libraries were made with immunoSEQ v3. Assay used: immunoSEQ multiplex PCR; TCRdb lists only in-frame clones, some missing. The data show about 17,000 clones, over 75% seen once. Described time point: pre-treatment sample, taken before nivolumab and TIL therapy. The sequences come from blood, collected at baseline. These TCRs come from a person between 25 and 79 years old with non-small cell lung cancer.

The chain joins TRBV4-1 to TRBJ1-5, with unresolved D. From germline, CDR1 is MGHRA and CDR2 YSYEKL. The V gene lost 3 bases and the J gene lost 4 bases, with 10 bases spanning the gap. CDR3 length: 14 residues. The DNA for the CDR3 is TGCGCCAGCAGCCAGGGGAATTGGAATCAGCCCCAGCATTTT. Its protein is CASSQGNWNQPQHF.

This sequence joins TRBV19 and TRBJ2-4, with a weak D call TRBD1 (6 bases). Looked up from germline, CDR1 is LNHDA and CDR2 is SQIVND (reference sequence). Trimming stripped 0 bases from V and 5 bases from J, with 14 bases between. The CDR3 runs to 16 residues. Written as DNA, the CDR3 is TGTGCCAGTAGTATAGATCCCTGGACAGACGAAAACATTCAGTACTTC. Protein: CASSIDPWTDENIQYF.

The CDR3 here is CASSLSVYRDRAFF. In DNA, the CDR3 is TGTGCCAGCAGCTTATCGGTATACCGGGACAGAGCTTTCTTT. The chain combines TRBV7-9 with TRBJ1-1; 7 nucleotides line up with TRBD1. V was pared by 2 bases and J by 10 bases, with 10 bases of the junction left unmatched. CDR3 size: 14 residues. Germline CDR1 SEHNR, CDR2 FQNEAQ (reference sequence).

V is TRBV7-3 and J is TRBJ1-6; no firm D call. V was clipped by 5 bases and J by 8 bases, with 13 bases between them. The CDR3 extends over 14 amino acids. Germline V gene data show CDR1 as SGHTA and CDR2 as FQGTGA. The CDR3 region is CASSPGSRDSPLHF. As DNA, the CDR3 is TGTGCCAGCAGCCCCGGGTCGAGAGATTCACCCCTCCACTTT.

The chain joins TRBV27 to TRBJ2-3, with D tentatively TRBD2 (5 bases). The CDR3 runs 15 residues. With 5 bases removed from V and 0 bases from J, the gap between germline ends came to 12 bases. Looked up from germline, CDR1 is MNHEY and CDR2 is SMNVEV (reference sequence). The CDR3 loop is CASSPWTFSTDTQYF. CDR3 DNA: TGTGCCAGCAGTCCATGGACTTTTAGCACAGATACGCAGTATTTT.

The rearrangement uses TRBV7-2 and TRBJ2-7; 8 nucleotides align to TRBD1. CDR1 is SGHTA, CDR2 FQGNSA, per germline. CDR3 length: 14 amino acids. J was trimmed by 6 bases and V by 1 base; bases with no gene match: 5. DNA for the CDR3: TGTGCCAGCAGCTTAGGTACAGGGGGTAGCGAGCAGTACTTC. Translating it yields CASSLGTGGSEQYF.

The chain joins TRBV10-3 to TRBJ2-1; no definite D call. The germline V gene has CDR1 ENHRY and CDR2 SYGVKD. Trimming shortened V by 3 bases and J by 6 bases, and 12 bases separated the two germline ends. The CDR3 spans 14 residues. The CDR3 region has the DNA TGTGCCATCAGTGATAGTACTCGCGGCAATGAGCAGTTCTTC. It yields the protein CAISDSTRGNEQFF.

The chain links TRBV11-2 to TRBJ2-3, with D perhaps matching TRBD1 or TRBD2 (5 bases each). CDR1 is SGHAT and CDR2 is FQNNGV in the germline V gene. Deletions cut 4 bases from V and 3 bases from J, with 23 bases between. This CDR3 contains 18 residues. Here the CDR3 reads CASSSNVRGPGRTDTQYF. Here the CDR3 DNA reads TGTGCCAGCAGCTCCAACGTTCGGGGCCCCGGACGGACAGATACGCAGTATTTT.

J is TRBJ1-5 and V is TRBV30, with TRBD1 matching over 7 bases. The CDR3 covers 14 residues. V was clipped by 3 bases and J by 7 bases; unmatched bases: 9. CDR1 is GTSNPN, CDR2 SVGIG, per germline (reference sequence). CDR3 in amino acids: CAWSAHRGGQPQHF. Here the CDR3 DNA reads TGTGCCTGGAGCGCACACAGGGGTGGGCAGCCCCAGCATTTT.

This clone was detected only once. The rearrangement links TRBV4-3 to TRBJ2-1, with 13 bases identical to TRBD2. CDR1 is LGHNA and CDR2 is YSLEER in the germline V gene. The CDR3 runs 18 residues. The V gene end was trimmed by 1 base and the J gene end by 7 bases; junction bases not matched to a gene: 10. The CDR3 nucleotides read TGCGCCAGCAGCCAAGGGGGTCCGGGACTAGCGGGGCTTAATGAGCAGTTCTTC. It encodes CASSQGGPGLAGLNEQFF.

The V call is TRBV19, the J call TRBJ2-1; D is perhaps TRBD2 (6 bases). V was clipped by 1 base and J by 9 bases, with 13 bases between them. Per germline, CDR1 LNHDA and CDR2 SQIVND (reference sequence). The CDR3 length is 14 residues. CDR3 coding DNA: TGTGCCAGTAGTATAGGTGGGGGGTACGGTGAGCAGTTCTTC. This codes for CASSIGGGYGEQFF.

The chain employs TRBV19 and TRBJ1-3, with 8 bases matching TRBD1. V lost 5 bases to trimming and J lost 0 bases; unmatched junction nucleotides: 12. The germline gives CDR1 LNHDA, CDR2 SQIVND (reference sequence). The CDR3 extends over 18 amino acids. CDR3 nucleotides: TGTGCCAGTAGTGAACAGCCAGGGGGCAGAAGCTCTGGAAACACCATATATTTT. It specifies CASSEQPGGRSSGNTIYF.

This clone appeared a single time. The V call is TRBV5-4, the J call TRBJ2-3; tentative D call: TRBD1 (5 bases). The CDR3 is made up of 15 amino acids. Germline V lookup: CDR1 SGHNT, CDR2 YYREEE (reference sequence). V dropped 0 bases and J dropped 2 bases, with 10 bases sitting between them. The CDR3 nucleotides read TGTGCCAGCAGCTTGGAGGGGCTTATCACAGATACGCAGTATTTT. Amino acid sequence: CASSLEGLITDTQYF.

The chain recombines TRBV5-6 with TRBJ1-2, with D perhaps matching TRBD1 (5 bases). The CDR3 spans 14 residues. V gave up 1 base and J gave up 8 bases, with 15 bases separating them. Germline CDR1 and CDR2: SGHDT and YYEEEE. The CDR3: CASSLSPGARGYTF. The DNA of the CDR3 is TGTGCCAGCAGCTTGTCACCCGGGGCACGAGGCTACACCTTC.

The chain employs TRBV7-2 and TRBJ1-6; no definite D call. This CDR3 is 14 amino acids long. Trimming removed 0 bases at V and 7 bases at J, with 7 bases between. Per the germline V gene, CDR1 is SGHTA and CDR2 is FQGNSA. Here the CDR3 DNA reads TGTGCCAGCAGCTTAGCGATAGGGAATTCACCCCTCCACTTT. This codes for CASSLAIGNSPLHF.

The V gene is TRBV4-2, the J gene TRBJ2-3, with TRBD2 matching over 7 bases. There are 16 residues in the CDR3. After removal of 0 bases from V and 5 bases from J, the junction contained 8 bases not matched to a gene. CDR1 and CDR2 from the germline V gene are LGHNA and YNFKEQ. The CDR3 sequence: CASSQEGRGGRDTQYF. The CDR3 nucleotides read TGTGCCAGCAGCCAAGAAGGGCGGGGCGGGAGAGATACGCAGTATTTT.

This chain links TRBV19 with TRBJ1-2, with D possibly being TRBD1 (5 bases). V was clipped by 3 bases and J by 8 bases, with 13 bases between them. CDR3 size: 13 residues. CDR1 is LNHDA, CDR2 SQIVND, per germline (reference sequence). The DNA of the CDR3 is TGTGCCAGTAGTATGATGGGGGTGCGCGGCTACACCTTC. Translated, it gives CASSMMGVRGYTF.

The chain employs TRBV7-2 and TRBJ2-1; D call uncertain. The CDR3 consists of 12 residues. The germline CDR1 and CDR2 sequences are SGHTA and FQGNSA. Trimming pared 1 base from V and 9 bases from J, leaving 7 bases between. CDR3 nucleotide sequence: TGTGCCAGCAGCTTAGGAGGCTTTGAGCAGTTCTTC. Translating gives CASSLGGFEQFF.

The V call is TRBV25-1, the J call TRBJ1-5; D unclear. V lost 6 bases and J 0 bases, leaving 9 bases between the germline ends. Germline CDR1 MGHDK, CDR2 SYGVNS. The CDR3 has 14 residues. This CDR3 is CASRGGSSNQPQHF. The CDR3 DNA is TGTGCCAGCAGGGGAGGCAGTAGCAATCAGCCCCAGCATTTT.

The chain employs TRBV11-2 and TRBJ2-5; 8 nucleotides line up with TRBD2. Germline trimming cut 3 bases from V and 2 bases from J; bases unmatched to any gene: 2. The CDR3 is 14 residues long. The germline V gene encodes CDR1 SGHAT and CDR2 FQNNGV. The CDR3 here is CASSFSGTQETQYF. DNA of the CDR3: TGTGCCAGCAGCTTTAGCGGGACTCAAGAGACCCAGTACTTC.

This clone appeared once. The CDR3 DNA is TGCAGCGGTGCGGGAGGGAACCCGGGGGAGCTGTTTTTT. Translation: CSGAGGNPGELFF. The chain has TRBV29-1 and TRBJ2-2, with TRBD2 matching 9 bases. Looked up from germline, CDR1 is SQVTM and CDR2 is ANQGSEA. J lost 8 bases, V lost 7 bases, and 8 bases had no gene match. The length of the CDR3 is 13 residues.

This clone was found a few times. This CDR3 is CASSLGPGLEKLFF. CDR3 nucleotide sequence: TGTGCCAGTAGTCTTGGACCGGGGCTAGAAAAACTGTTTTTT. V gene TRBV19 combines with J gene TRBJ1-4, with D perhaps TRBD1 (5 bases). V was shortened by 5 bases and J by 8 bases, with 15 bases between the two germline ends. Germline-derived CDR1 and CDR2 are LNHDA and SQIVND (reference sequence). There are 14 residues in the CDR3.